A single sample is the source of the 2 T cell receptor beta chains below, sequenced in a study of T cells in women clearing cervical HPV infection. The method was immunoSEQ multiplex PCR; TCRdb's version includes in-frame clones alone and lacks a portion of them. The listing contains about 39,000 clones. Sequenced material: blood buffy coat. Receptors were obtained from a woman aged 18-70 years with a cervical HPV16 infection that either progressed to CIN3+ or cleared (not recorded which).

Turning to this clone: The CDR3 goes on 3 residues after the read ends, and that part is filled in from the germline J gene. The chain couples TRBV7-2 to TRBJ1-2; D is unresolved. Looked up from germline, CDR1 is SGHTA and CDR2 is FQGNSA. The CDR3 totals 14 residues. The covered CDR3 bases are TGTGCCAGCAGCTTAGTTGGTCCTCCCGGGGAC. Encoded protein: CASSLVGPPGD. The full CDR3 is CASSLVGPPGDYTF.

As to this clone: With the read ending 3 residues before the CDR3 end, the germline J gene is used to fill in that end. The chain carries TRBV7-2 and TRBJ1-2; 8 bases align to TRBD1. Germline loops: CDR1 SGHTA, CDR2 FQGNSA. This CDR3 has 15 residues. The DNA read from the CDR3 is TGTGCCAGCAGCTCCGGACAGGGTCAATGGGACGAC. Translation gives CASSSGQGQWDD. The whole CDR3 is CASSSGQGQWDDYTF. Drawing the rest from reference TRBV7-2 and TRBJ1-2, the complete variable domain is GAGVSQSPSNKVTEKGKDVELRCDPISGHTALYWYRQSLGQGLEFLIYFQGNSAPDKSGLPSDRFSAERTGGSVSTLTIQRTQQEDSAVYLCASSSGQGQWDDYTFGSGTRLTVV.